This T cell receptor (beta chain) was identified during a study of shared clonotypes between healthy human individuals. This clone has just one count. Sorted-subset replicate PCR reactions contained roughly 200 ng DNA, corresponding to some 30,000 T cell genomes. Using immunoSEQ multiplex PCR, the repertoire was profiled, and TCRdb retains in-frame clones only, with some absent. The sample consists of fewer than 1.8 million clones, around 98.5% of them appearing once. CDR1 and CDR2 (germline): SNHLY, FYNNEI. Trimming took 4 bases from V and 4 from J; bases not matched to a gene: 10. This CDR3 contains 16 residues.

This TCR was recovered from a man aged 25 to 40 in good health. This sequence joins TRBV2 and TRBJ1-5; 7 bases agree with TRBD1. Sample: naive CD4+ T cells sorted from blood. Subset described: CD45RA+ positively selected. The CDR3 here is CASSVLRGSGNQPQHF. CDR3 bases: TGTGCCAGCAGTGTCCTCAGGGGGTCAGGGAATCAGCCCCAGCATTTT.